The rows below give T cell receptor beta chains drawn from one sample of a study of beta chain features in type 1 diabetes. Here immunoSEQ multiplex PCR was the method, and the copy in TCRdb shows in-frame clones only, minus some. The sample carries tens of thousands of clones, about 66% recorded once. Material: Tregs from blood. The receptor set was obtained from a woman in her late teens or twenties with type 1 diabetes. The CDR3 runs from the conserved cysteine through the conserved F or W. A D gene is named only where the DNA matches it firmly. Some rows mark clone size as missing; the rest say once, few, many or name a class of expanded clone.

>TRBD1|TRBJ1-2|TRBV7-9|NA
CASSSDRWEAYTF
TGTGCCAGCAGCTCGGACAGGTGGGAAGCCTACACCTTC
>NA|TRBJ2-3|TRBV7-2|NA
CASRFDRGSTDTQYF
TGTGCCAGCAGGTTTGACCGGGGTAGCACAGATACGCAGTATTTT
>TRBD2|TRBJ2-1|TRBV5-4|NA
CASSLGLAGGNEQFF
TGTGCCAGCAGCTTGGGACTAGCGGGAGGGAATGAGCAGTTCTTC
>NA|TRBJ1-3|TRBV18|medium-sized
CASSPGQAGNTIYF
TGTGCCAGCTCACCGGGCCAAGCTGGAAACACCATATATTTT
>NA|TRBJ1-1|TRBV10-3|few
CAITGTGGPNTEAFF
TGTGCCATCACCGGGACGGGGGGGCCTAACACTGAAGCTTTCTTT
>NA|TRBJ1-1|TRBV7-2|NA
CASSLIPGNTEAFF
TGTGCCAGCAGCTTAATCCCAGGGAACACTGAAGCTTTCTTT
>TRBD1|TRBJ2-7|TRBV6-1|NA
CASRGRTGGILLEQYF
TGTGCCAGCCGTGGAAGGACAGGGGGCATATTGCTCGAGCAGTACTTC
>TRBD1|TRBJ2-5|TRBV7-2|NA
CASSPGQGAKTQYF
TGTGCCAGCAGCCCCGGACAGGGTGCGAAGACCCAGTACTTC
>TRBD1|TRBJ1-1|TRBV29-1|NA
CSVEKGTGGFEAFF
TGCAGCGTTGAGAAGGGGACAGGGGGCTTTGAAGCTTTCTTT
>NA|TRBJ2-3|TRBV10-3|few
CAISEGQATQYF
TGTGCCATCAGTGAGGGGCAGGCGACGCAGTATTTT
>TRBD2|TRBJ2-1|TRBV4-2|NA
CASSQEKGLAGPNEQFF
TGTGCCAGCAGCCAAGAAAAGGGGCTAGCGGGGCCCAATGAGCAGTTCTTC
>NA|TRBJ2-5|TRBV5-1|once
CASSGPESETQYF
TGCGCCAGCAGCGGGCCGGAATCAGAGACCCAGTACTTC
>NA|TRBJ2-3|TRBV11-2|NA
CASSLETRGMGYF
TGTGCCAGCAGCTTGGAGACCCGGGGTATGGGGTATTTT
>NA|TRBJ2-1|TRBV5-1|NA
CASSIADKQFF
TGCGCCAGCAGCATAGCGGACAAGCAGTTCTTC
>NA|TRBJ1-1|TRBV30|NA
CAWYPGAWTEAFF
TGTGCCTGGTATCCTGGGGCTTGGACTGAAGCTTTCTTT
>NA|TRBJ2-7|TRBV4-3|NA
CASSQVGDGYEQYF
TGCGCCAGCAGCCAAGTGGGAGACGGCTACGAGCAGTACTTC
>TRBD2|TRBJ2-7|TRBV7-2|NA
CASSPRTSGGYEQYF
TGTGCCAGCAGCCCCCGAACTAGCGGGGGTTACGAGCAGTACTTC
>NA|TRBJ1-2|TRBV29-1|NA
CSALTQGYGYTF
TGCAGCGCCTTAACACAGGGTTACGGCTACACCTTC
>NA|TRBJ1-2|TRBV7-2|once
CASSPRGGLIKGNYGYTF
TGTGCCAGCAGCCCGCGGGGAGGACTGATTAAGGGGAACTATGGCTACACCTTC
>TRBD2|TRBJ2-5|TRBV30|NA
CAWTPGGGRETQYF
TGTGCCTGGACCCCTGGGGGGGGGAGAGAGACCCAGTACTTC
>NA|TRBJ2-7|TRBV28|NA
CASTSAGLTYEQYF
TGTGCCAGCACGTCCGCGGGACTCACCTACGAGCAGTACTTC
>TRBD1|TRBJ2-3|TRBV28|NA
CASATGTGAFTDTQYF
TGTGCCAGCGCTACCGGGACAGGGGCCTTCACAGATACGCAGTATTTT
>NA|TRBJ1-5|TRBV28|NA
CASRQGLSNQPQHF
TGTGCCAGCAGGCAGGGACTAAGCAATCAGCCCCAGCATTTT
>NA|TRBJ1-4|TRBV7-9|NA
CASSLAGKLFF
TGTGCCAGCAGCTTAGCCGGAAAACTGTTTTTT
>TRBD1|TRBJ1-5|TRBV7-9|NA
CASSFTGAVQPQHF
TGTGCCAGCAGCTTTACAGGGGCCGTGCAGCCCCAGCATTTT
>NA|TRBJ2-1|TRBV7-2|few
CASSEILYEQFF
TGTGCCAGCAGCGAGATACTCTATGAGCAGTTCTTC
>TRBD1|TRBJ2-7|TRBV18|once
CASSRDVDRGPYEQYF
TGTGCCAGCTCCCGAGACGTGGACAGGGGACCCTACGAGCAGTACTTC
>NA|TRBJ2-3|TRBV7-6|NA
CASSLEVRGSQGTDTQYF
TGTGCCAGCAGCTTAGAAGTACGGGGGTCCCAGGGCACAGATACGCAGTATTTT
>TRBD1|TRBJ2-2|TRBV11-3|NA
CASSRQGVGTGELFF
TGTGCCAGCAGCCGACAGGGCGTCGGCACCGGGGAGCTGTTTTTT
>NA|TRBJ1-1|TRBV30|few
CAWRGPREAFF
TGTGCCTGGAGGGGGCCTCGGGAAGCTTTCTTT
>NA|TRBJ1-3|TRBV7-6|NA
CASSLQGIGSGNTIYF
TGTGCCAGCAGCTTACAGGGTATAGGCTCTGGAAACACCATATATTTT
>NA|TRBJ2-3|TRBV19|NA
CASSIPGYADTQYF
TGTGCCAGTAGTATCCCGGGTTACGCAGATACGCAGTATTTT
>NA|TRBJ1-1|TRBV10-3|NA
CAISRGTEAFF
TGTGCCATCAGCAGGGGCACTGAAGCTTTCTTT
>TRBD2|TRBJ2-7|TRBV9|NA
CASSRDYSYEQYF
TGTGCCAGCAGCCGGGACTATTCCTACGAGCAGTACTTC
>NA|TRBJ2-2|TRBV7-9|once
CASSLGGTWRGTGELFF
TGTGCCAGCAGCTTAGGAGGTACTTGGAGAGGCACCGGGGAGCTGTTTTTT
>NA|TRBJ1-1|TRBV30|NA
CAWSHPRTTEAFF
TGTGCCTGGAGTCACCCTAGGACAACTGAAGCTTTCTTT
>NA|TRBJ2-7|TRBV4-3|medium-sized
CASSQEVDYEQYF
TGCGCCAGCAGCCAAGAAGTAGACTACGAGCAGTACTTC
>NA|TRBJ1-4|TRBV29-1|NA
CSVDQGRDEKLFF
TGCAGCGTTGACCAGGGGAGGGATGAAAAACTGTTTTTT
>TRBD1|TRBJ1-1|TRBV5-4|NA
CASSRMDRGPTEAFF
TGTGCCAGCAGCCGAATGGACAGGGGCCCCACTGAAGCTTTCTTT
>TRBD1|TRBJ1-5|TRBV19|once
CASSFQGGNQPQHF
TGTGCCAGTAGTTTTCAGGGGGGCAATCAGCCCCAGCATTTT
>TRBD1|TRBJ2-7|TRBV27|NA
CATSDRAHEQYF
TGTGCCACCTCCGACAGGGCACACGAGCAGTACTTC
>NA|TRBJ2-1|TRBV18|NA
CASSPVGGASEQFF
TGTGCCAGCTCACCTGTCGGGGGAGCCAGTGAGCAGTTCTTC
>NA|TRBJ1-1|TRBV5-4|NA
CASSLGGGGTEAFF
TGTGCCAGCAGCCTGGGCGGGGGGGGCACTGAAGCTTTCTTT
>NA|TRBJ2-3|TRBV19|NA
CASSWRRGLTDTQYF
TGTGCCAGTAGCTGGCGGCGGGGGCTCACAGATACGCAGTATTTT
>NA|TRBJ1-5|TRBV4-3|once
CASSQDYGDSNQPQHF
TGCGCCAGCAGCCAAGATTATGGAGATAGCAATCAGCCCCAGCATTTT
>TRBD1|TRBJ2-7|TRBV11-1|NA
CASRPGQRNEQYF
TGTGCCAGCAGGCCGGGACAGAGGAACGAGCAGTACTTC
>TRBD2|TRBJ2-3|TRBV27|NA
CATSPPSGRARDTQYF
TGTGCCACTTCCCCACCTAGCGGGAGGGCCCGGGATACGCAGTATTTT
>NA|TRBJ2-1|TRBV4-3|NA
CASSQDPFGGQFF
TGCGCCAGCAGCCAAGATCCGTTCGGGGGGCAGTTCTTC
>TRBD1|TRBJ2-5|TRBV11-3|NA
CASSLQGTETQYF
TGTGCCAGCAGCCTACAGGGGACGGAGACCCAGTACTTC
>NA|TRBJ2-4|TRBV2|NA
CASGQLIAKNIQYF
TGTGCCAGCGGCCAGTTAATAGCCAAAAACATTCAGTACTTC
>NA|TRBJ2-5|TRBV9|NA
CASSLMGGRGQETQYF
TGTGCCAGCAGCCTCATGGGGGGACGAGGCCAAGAGACCCAGTACTTC
>NA|TRBJ2-7|TRBV7-2|few
CASSQRGIGYEQYF
TGTGCCAGCAGCCAAAGGGGGATCGGCTACGAGCAGTACTTC
>NA|TRBJ1-4|TRBV12-5|NA
CASGLNSGREKLFF
TGTGCTAGTGGTTTGAACTCCGGGAGGGAAAAACTGTTTTTT
>TRBD2|TRBJ2-5|TRBV7-2|NA
CASSRNRGGRETQYF
TGTGCCAGCAGCCGGAACCGGGGGGGCCGGGAGACCCAGTACTTC
>NA|TRBJ1-6|TRBV19|NA
CASSMQGRQYNSPLHF
TGTGCCAGTAGTATGCAGGGGCGACAATATAATTCACCCCTCCACTTT
>NA|TRBJ2-1|TRBV4-1|NA
CASRLSSNFGHNEQFF
TGCGCCAGCAGACTTTCTAGCAACTTCGGACACAATGAGCAGTTCTTC
>NA|TRBJ1-2|TRBV10-2|NA
CASSDGVYGYTF
TGCGCCAGCAGTGATGGAGTCTATGGCTACACCTTC
>TRBD2|TRBJ2-7|TRBV4-3|few
CASSQDASGGAYEQYF
TGCGCCAGCAGCCAAGATGCGAGCGGGGGGGCCTACGAGCAGTACTTC
>TRBD2|TRBJ2-3|TRBV5-1|few
CASKVAGGADTQYF
TGCGCCAGCAAGGTGGCGGGGGGTGCAGATACGCAGTATTTT
>NA|TRBJ2-1|TRBV2|NA
CASRRRGSDNEQFF
TGTGCCAGCAGGAGAAGGGGTTCTGACAATGAGCAGTTCTTC